Listed below are T cell receptor beta chains from one sample, sequenced in a study of blood T cell repertoires in COVID-19. Some clones are missing from TCRdb's copy, which holds only in-frame ones; the method was immunoSEQ multiplex PCR. The data contain 300,000 to 400,000 clones, 65% to 90% of them singletons. The sample taken for sequencing was PBMCs or T cells enriched from blood (not recorded which). The receptors derive from a woman in her forties with acute COVID-19. Both conserved end residues are part of each CDR3. D genes are given only for firm matches. Part of the rows lack a size; the others show once, few, many or a class for expanded clones.

cdr3_length j_call clone_size d_call v_call cdr3_nt cdr3_aa
18 TRBJ2-1 - TRBD2 TRBV10-3 TGTGCCATCAGTTCTTCGGCAGGACTAGCGGGATTGTTGAATGAGCAGTTCTTC CAISSSAGLAGLLNEQFF
15 TRBJ2-7 - TRBD2 TRBV7-6 TGTGCCAGCAGCTTTAGCGGGAGGGCCGCTAACGAGCAGTACTTC CASSFSGRAANEQYF
16 TRBJ1-1 - - TRBV9 TGTGCCAGCAGCGTAGAGGCAGGGCCCATGAACACTGAAGCTTTCTTT CASSVEAGPMNTEAFF
14 TRBJ1-1 - - TRBV12-5 TGTGCTAGTGGTTTGGTGAGGTCCGGCACTGAAGCTTTCTTT CASGLVRSGTEAFF
15 TRBJ2-3 - TRBD2 TRBV7-9 TGTGCCAGCAGCTGGGGACTAGCGGGAGAAGATACGCAGTATTTT CASSWGLAGEDTQYF
16 TRBJ1-1 - TRBD1 TRBV7-2 TGTGCCAGCAGCTTAAGAGGGACAGATATGAACACTGAAGCTTTCTTT CASSLRGTDMNTEAFF
16 TRBJ2-4 once TRBD1 TRBV6-6 TGTGCCAGCAGAGGGTGGGACAGCGGACACAAAAACATTCAGTACTTC CASRGWDSGHKNIQYF
14 TRBJ2-1 many - TRBV4-3 TGCGCCAGCAGCCAAGCAGAGACACGAAATGAGCAGTTCTTC CASSQAETRNEQFF
15 TRBJ1-3 - - TRBV5-1 TGCGCCAGCAGCTTGGATCCCGGCTCTGGAAACACCATATATTTT CASSLDPGSGNTIYF
14 TRBJ2-2 - - TRBV27 TGTGCCAGCAGTTTAGGGCTTATCGCCGGGGAGCTGTTTTTT CASSLGLIAGELFF
14 TRBJ2-7 - TRBD2 TRBV28 TGTGCCAGCAACCAAAGGACTAGTAATCGCGAGCAGTACTTC CASNQRTSNREQYF
15 TRBJ2-7 few - TRBV19 TGTGCCAGTAGTAGCGAGTCGCTAGAACGGGACGAGCAGTACTTC CASSSESLERDEQYF
14 TRBJ2-5 once - TRBV7-9 TGTGCCAGCAGCTCGAATCACAGGGAAGAGACCCAGTACTTC CASSSNHREETQYF
14 TRBJ1-2 few - TRBV19 TGTGCCACCAGACCCCCGGGAGTTAGCTATGGCTACACCTTC CATRPPGVSYGYTF
14 TRBJ1-1 - - TRBV5-1 TGCGCCAGCAGCTTATTCTCATCGGGTACTGAAGCTTTCTTT CASSLFSSGTEAFF
15 TRBJ2-1 once - TRBV5-1 TGCGCCAGCAGAACAGGGCCTGGGTGGAGAAATGAGCAGTTCTTC CASRTGPGWRNEQFF
15 TRBJ1-5 - TRBD1 TRBV28 TGTGCCAGCAGTTCGGGACAGGGGGTAAATCAGCCCCAGCATTTT CASSSGQGVNQPQHF
17 TRBJ2-7 - TRBD2 TRBV5-4 TGTGCCAGCAGCCGTCCCCCGCAAGCGGGAGGTTCCTACGAGCAGTACTTC CASSRPPQAGGSYEQYF
13 TRBJ2-5 - - TRBV7-9 TGTGCCAGCAAGCCTGGCAGGGGTGAGACCCAGTACTTC CASKPGRGETQYF
14 TRBJ1-1 - - TRBV27 TGTGCCACCCTACACCCGGACACTGGGACTGAAGCTTTCTTT CATLHPDTGTEAFF
15 TRBJ2-2 - TRBD2 TRBV9 TGTGCCAGCTCCCTAGCGGGATCGGTCACCGGGGAGCTGTTTTTT CASSLAGSVTGELFF
13 TRBJ1-5 few - TRBV12-3/TRBV12-4 TGTGCCAGCAGTCTGACAGATAATCAGCCCCAGCATTTT CASSLTDNQPQHF
15 TRBJ2-2 few TRBD2 TRBV7-8 TGTGCCAGCAGCTCACGGGGGGGCCGTACCGGGGAGCTGTTTTTT CASSSRGGRTGELFF
15 TRBJ2-5 - - TRBV24-1 TGTGCCACCAGTGTACCGGGAATGGGGCAAGAGACCCAGTACTTC CATSVPGMGQETQYF
11 TRBJ1-1 - TRBD1 TRBV29-1 TGCAGCGTGTTGACAGGGGCTGAAGCTTTCTTT CSVLTGAEAFF
16 TRBJ2-1 - TRBD2 TRBV5-1 TGCGCCAGCAGCTTGTTGACTAGCGGGGACTACAATGAGCAGTTCTTC CASSLLTSGDYNEQFF
14 TRBJ2-7 - - TRBV18 TGTGCCAGCTCGAACATGGGTAGCGCCTACGAGCAGTACTTC CASSNMGSAYEQYF
14 TRBJ1-4 - TRBD1 TRBV28 TGTGCCAGCAGTCTCGGACAGGGCGGGGGAAAACTGTTTTTT CASSLGQGGGKLFF
15 TRBJ1-2 - - TRBV5-1 TGCGCCAGCAGCTTAACGCCCCAGGCGAACTATGGCTACACCTTC CASSLTPQANYGYTF
18 TRBJ2-2 - TRBD2 TRBV11-2 TGTGCCAGCAGCTTAGTCCGACGGCGGGAGGGCCGGAGCGGGGAGCTGTTTTTT CASSLVRRREGRSGELFF
16 TRBJ2-1 few TRBD2 TRBV5-1 TGCGCCAGCAGCTTGGAGTTGGGACTAGCGCTTAATGAGCAGTTCTTC CASSLELGLALNEQFF
16 TRBJ2-3 - TRBD2 TRBV7-8 TGTGCCAGCAGCACCCGAGCGGGAGGGGGCACAGATACGCAGTATTTT CASSTRAGGGTDTQYF
17 TRBJ1-2 - TRBD1 TRBV4-2 TGTGCCAGCAGCCAAGAGGGGTGGAACAGGGGAGTGAATGGCTACACCTTC CASSQEGWNRGVNGYTF
17 TRBJ2-3 - TRBD2 TRBV3-1/TRBV3-2 TGTGCCAGCAGCCCCACACCAGGACTAGCGGGAGGAGATACGCAGTATTTT CASSPTPGLAGGDTQYF
14 TRBJ1-1 - - TRBV10-3 TGTGCCATCAGTGAGTCCAAAATGAACACTGAAGCTTTCTTT CAISESKMNTEAFF
15 TRBJ2-3 - TRBD2 TRBV6-2/TRBV6-3 TGTGCCAGCAGTAGACTAGCGGGGGTCACGGGTACGCAGTATTTT CASSRLAGVTGTQYF
18 TRBJ1-5 - TRBD1 TRBV19 TGTGCCAGTAGAGGATTTCCGGGACAGGGGGGTGGCAATCAGCCCCAGCATTTT CASRGFPGQGGGNQPQHF
16 TRBJ1-2 - TRBD1 TRBV7-9 TGTGCCAGCAGCTTACGGCCCAGGGGACAGGTCTATGGCTACACCTTC CASSLRPRGQVYGYTF
22 TRBJ1-6 - TRBD1 TRBV2 TGTGCCAGCAGTGACCCCACGCCATTGTGGGGACAGGCCCGCTCCTATAATTCACCCCTCCACTTT CASSDPTPLWGQARSYNSPLHF
15 TRBJ2-7 - TRBD1 TRBV5-1 TGCGCCAGCAGCGCATACGGGACAGGGGTCTACGAGCAGTACTTC CASSAYGTGVYEQYF
15 TRBJ1-3 - TRBD1 TRBV28 TGTGCCAGCAGTACCGCAGGGGGCCGTGGAAACACCATATATTTT CASSTAGGRGNTIYF
14 TRBJ2-1 - - TRBV20-1 TGCAGTGCTAGTGGCGTCAACTCCTACAATGAGCAGTTCTTC CSASGVNSYNEQFF
15 TRBJ2-5 - - TRBV3-1/TRBV3-2 TGTGCCAGCAGCCAAGATCCAGGGGATCGGGAGACCCAGTACTTC CASSQDPGDRETQYF
18 TRBJ1-4 - TRBD1 TRBV27 TGTGCCAGCAGTTTATTGGTTTGGCCGGGACAGGGGTCTGGAAAACTGTTTTTT CASSLLVWPGQGSGKLFF
16 TRBJ2-1 - TRBD2 TRBV19 TGTGCCAGTAGTATCGTCGCTAGCGGGGTCTACAATGAGCAGTTCTTC CASSIVASGVYNEQFF
18 TRBJ2-6 - - TRBV3-1/TRBV3-2 TGTGCCAGCAGCCAAGGGACTATAGTGTCGTCTGGGGCCAACGTCCTGACTTTC CASSQGTIVSSGANVLTF
16 TRBJ1-6 - - TRBV7-8 TGTGCCAGCAGCCTCGGCCGGAGCTCCTATAATTCACCCCTCCACTTT CASSLGRSSYNSPLHF
13 TRBJ1-6 - - TRBV11-2 TGTGCCAGCACCGTAGCGGGGAGATCACCCCTCCACTTT CASTVAGRSPLHF
13 TRBJ1-6 few - TRBV28 TGTGCCAGCAGGGGACATAATAATTCACCCCTCCACTTT CASRGHNNSPLHF
14 TRBJ1-4 - - TRBV7-2 TGTGCCAGCAGCTTACACAGCTATAATGAAAAACTGTTTTTT CASSLHSYNEKLFF